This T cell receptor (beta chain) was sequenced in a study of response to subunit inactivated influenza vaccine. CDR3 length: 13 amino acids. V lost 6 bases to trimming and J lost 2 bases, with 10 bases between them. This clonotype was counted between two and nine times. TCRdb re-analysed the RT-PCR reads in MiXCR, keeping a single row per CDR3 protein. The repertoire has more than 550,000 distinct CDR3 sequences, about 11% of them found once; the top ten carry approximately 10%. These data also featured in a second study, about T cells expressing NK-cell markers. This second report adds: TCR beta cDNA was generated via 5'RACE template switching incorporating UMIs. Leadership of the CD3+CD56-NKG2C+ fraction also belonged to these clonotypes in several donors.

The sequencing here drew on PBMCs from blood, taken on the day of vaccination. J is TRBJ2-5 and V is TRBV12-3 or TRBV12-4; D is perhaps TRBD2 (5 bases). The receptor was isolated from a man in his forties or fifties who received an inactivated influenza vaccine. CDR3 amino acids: CASRWTGQETQYF. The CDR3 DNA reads TGTGCCAGCAGGTGGACGGGGCAAGAGACCCAGTACTTC.